These T cell receptor beta chains were read from a single sample in a study of spatial heterogeneity in lung cancer. TCRdb processed the 5' RACE reads anew with MiXCR; each CDR3 protein has one entry. The sample has around 63,000 distinct CDR3 sequences, approximately 6.3% seen once. The source was PBMCs, collected at surgery. These receptors were taken from a female donor with early-stage non-small cell lung cancer. Both conserved end residues are part of each CDR3. A D gene is named only where the DNA matches it firmly. Clone size appears in some rows only: once, few, many, or a class for an expanded clone.

abundance: NA
d_gene: TRBD1
j_gene: TRBJ2-5
v_gene: TRBV14
CDR3aa: CASSLTRRATGRETQYF
CDR3nt: TGTGCCAGCAGCTTGACAAGGCGGGCGACAGGGCGAGAGACCCAGTACTTC

abundance: few
d_gene: TRBD1
j_gene: TRBJ1-1
v_gene: TRBV6-1
CDR3aa: CASQGQMNTEAFF
CDR3nt: TGTGCCAGCCAGGGACAGATGAACACTGAAGCTTTCTTT

abundance: once
d_gene: NA
j_gene: TRBJ1-1
v_gene: TRBV12-3/TRBV12-4
CDR3aa: CASSSPGRPNTEAFF
CDR3nt: TGTGCCAGCAGTTCCCCAGGGAGGCCCAACACTGAAGCTTTCTTT

abundance: many
d_gene: NA
j_gene: TRBJ1-6
v_gene: TRBV4-2
CDR3aa: CASSPIGQTNSPLHF
CDR3nt: TGTGCCAGCAGCCCAATCGGGCAGACTAATTCACCCCTCCACTTT

abundance: few
d_gene: NA
j_gene: TRBJ2-3
v_gene: TRBV9
CDR3aa: CASSGGDATDTQYF
CDR3nt: TGTGCCAGCAGCGGGGGGGACGCCACAGATACGCAGTATTTT

abundance: many
d_gene: NA
j_gene: TRBJ2-7
v_gene: TRBV28
CDR3aa: CASSLDAGPGYEQYF
CDR3nt: TGTGCCAGCAGTTTAGACGCGGGGCCTGGGTACGAGCAGTACTTC

abundance: few
d_gene: TRBD2
j_gene: TRBJ2-5
v_gene: TRBV7-2
CDR3aa: CASHPRASGGRETQYF
CDR3nt: TGTGCCAGCCACCCCCGGGCTAGCGGGGGGAGGGAGACCCAGTACTTC

abundance: many
d_gene: NA
j_gene: TRBJ2-2
v_gene: TRBV29-1
CDR3aa: CSVDEGRTGELFF
CDR3nt: TGCAGCGTTGATGAGGGTCGGACCGGGGAGCTGTTTTTT

abundance: few
d_gene: TRBD1
j_gene: TRBJ2-7
v_gene: TRBV27
CDR3aa: CASSLFGSGQATYEQYF
CDR3nt: TGTGCCAGCAGTTTATTCGGCTCGGGACAGGCAACCTACGAGCAGTACTTC

abundance: many
d_gene: NA
j_gene: TRBJ2-1
v_gene: TRBV20-1
CDR3aa: CSARDYAGLGNEQFF
CDR3nt: TGCAGTGCTAGAGATTACGCGGGACTTGGGAATGAGCAGTTCTTC

abundance: many
d_gene: TRBD2
j_gene: TRBJ2-4
v_gene: TRBV24-1
CDR3aa: CATSDMGLAGGPKNIQYF
CDR3nt: TGTGCCACCAGTGATATGGGACTAGCGGGGGGGCCCAAAAACATTCAGTACTTC

abundance: many
d_gene: NA
j_gene: TRBJ2-1
v_gene: TRBV12-3/TRBV12-4
CDR3aa: CASTSGTGAVNEQFF
CDR3nt: TGTGCCAGCACCTCAGGAACGGGAGCCGTCAATGAGCAGTTCTTC

abundance: many
d_gene: NA
j_gene: TRBJ2-3
v_gene: TRBV12-3/TRBV12-4
CDR3aa: CASSLSGLSSPDTQYF
CDR3nt: TGTGCCAGCAGTTTATCCGGGCTCAGCAGCCCAGATACGCAGTATTTT

abundance: NA
d_gene: NA
j_gene: TRBJ1-1
v_gene: TRBV10-3
CDR3aa: CAIRINRNTEAFF
CDR3nt: TGTGCCATCAGGATAAACAGGAACACTGAAGCTTTCTTT

abundance: NA
d_gene: TRBD2
j_gene: TRBJ2-3
v_gene: TRBV27
CDR3aa: CASSSRLAGLTDTQYF
CDR3nt: TGTGCCAGCAGTTCGCGACTAGCGGGACTCACAGATACGCAGTATTTT

abundance: few
d_gene: NA
j_gene: TRBJ2-1
v_gene: TRBV20-1
CDR3aa: CSASGMSSYNEQFF
CDR3nt: TGCAGTGCTAGCGGGATGAGCTCCTACAATGAGCAGTTCTTC

abundance: few
d_gene: TRBD1
j_gene: TRBJ2-7
v_gene: TRBV29-1
CDR3aa: CSVPGQSEYEQYF
CDR3nt: TGCAGCGTACCGGGACAGTCAGAGTACGAGCAGTACTTC

abundance: many
d_gene: TRBD1
j_gene: TRBJ1-6
v_gene: TRBV7-2
CDR3aa: CASSSRTGRDSPLHF
CDR3nt: TGTGCCAGCAGCTCCCGGACAGGGCGCGATTCACCCCTCCACTTT

abundance: many
d_gene: NA
j_gene: TRBJ1-6
v_gene: TRBV20-1
CDR3aa: CSARDHRESSYNSPLHF
CDR3nt: TGCAGTGCTAGAGACCACAGGGAGAGCTCCTATAATTCACCCCTCCACTTT

abundance: many
d_gene: TRBD1
j_gene: TRBJ1-6
v_gene: TRBV12-3/TRBV12-4
CDR3aa: CASTEDRGNSPLHF
CDR3nt: TGTGCCAGCACTGAGGACAGGGGTAATTCACCCCTCCACTTT

abundance: many
d_gene: TRBD1
j_gene: TRBJ1-6
v_gene: TRBV12-5
CDR3aa: CASGPGQPNSPLHF
CDR3nt: TGTGCTAGTGGTCCGGGACAGCCTAATTCACCCCTCCACTTT

abundance: few
d_gene: TRBD1
j_gene: TRBJ1-2
v_gene: TRBV9
CDR3aa: CASSPGQANYGYTF
CDR3nt: TGTGCCAGCAGCCCGGGACAGGCTAACTATGGCTACACCTTC

abundance: few
d_gene: NA
j_gene: TRBJ1-5
v_gene: TRBV6-5
CDR3aa: CASSPLGATPGSNQPQHF
CDR3nt: TGTGCCAGCAGTCCCCTGGGAGCCACACCCGGTAGCAATCAGCCCCAGCATTTT

abundance: few
d_gene: TRBD2
j_gene: TRBJ2-1
v_gene: TRBV20-1
CDR3aa: CSATSTSGLYNEQFF
CDR3nt: TGCAGTGCTACGTCGACTAGCGGGCTCTACAATGAGCAGTTCTTC

abundance: many
d_gene: TRBD1
j_gene: TRBJ2-2
v_gene: TRBV6-4
CDR3aa: CASSDDRGGELFF
CDR3nt: TGTGCCAGCAGTGACGACAGGGGAGGGGAGCTGTTTTTT

abundance: few
d_gene: TRBD1
j_gene: TRBJ2-3
v_gene: TRBV7-9
CDR3aa: CASSLGRQGKDTQYF
CDR3nt: TGTGCCAGCAGCTTAGGTAGACAGGGGAAAGATACGCAGTATTTT

abundance: many
d_gene: NA
j_gene: TRBJ1-5
v_gene: TRBV20-1
CDR3aa: CSARKGQPQHF
CDR3nt: TGCAGTGCTAGAAAGGGGCAGCCCCAGCATTTT

abundance: many
d_gene: NA
j_gene: TRBJ1-6
v_gene: TRBV12-3/TRBV12-4
CDR3aa: CASSGGGVAPAPLHF
CDR3nt: TGTGCCAGCAGTGGAGGAGGAGTGGCTCCGGCACCCCTCCACTTT

abundance: many
d_gene: NA
j_gene: TRBJ2-7
v_gene: TRBV28
CDR3aa: CATLTGYEQYF
CDR3nt: TGTGCCACCCTTACAGGGTACGAGCAGTACTTC

abundance: few
d_gene: TRBD2
j_gene: TRBJ2-7
v_gene: TRBV6-2/TRBV6-3
CDR3aa: CASSGRTSGFYEQYF
CDR3nt: TGTGCCAGCAGTGGACGGACTAGCGGTTTCTACGAGCAGTACTTC

abundance: many
d_gene: TRBD1
j_gene: TRBJ2-5
v_gene: TRBV6-5
CDR3aa: CASNNRGRQETQYF
CDR3nt: TGTGCCAGCAACAACAGGGGACGGCAAGAGACCCAGTACTTC

abundance: many
d_gene: NA
j_gene: TRBJ1-6
v_gene: TRBV7-9
CDR3aa: CASSLRGENNSPLHF
CDR3nt: TGTGCCAGCAGCTTAAGAGGGGAAAATAATTCACCCCTCCACTTT

abundance: many
d_gene: NA
j_gene: TRBJ2-2
v_gene: TRBV11-1
CDR3aa: CASSLEGTWTGELFF
CDR3nt: TGTGCCAGCAGCTTGGAAGGGACGTGGACCGGGGAGCTGTTTTTT

abundance: many
d_gene: TRBD1
j_gene: TRBJ2-3
v_gene: TRBV7-2
CDR3aa: CASSSEGQGSYTQYF
CDR3nt: TGTGCCAGCAGCTCCGAGGGACAGGGGTCTTATACGCAGTATTTT

abundance: NA
d_gene: NA
j_gene: TRBJ1-4
v_gene: TRBV7-9
CDR3aa: CASSPFLATNEKLFF
CDR3nt: TGTGCCAGCAGCCCATTTCTCGCAACTAATGAAAAACTGTTTTTT

abundance: many
d_gene: NA
j_gene: TRBJ1-3
v_gene: TRBV6-1
CDR3aa: CASSPDSYSGNTIYF
CDR3nt: TGTGCCAGCAGCCCCGACAGTTACAGTGGAAACACCATATATTTT

abundance: many
d_gene: NA
j_gene: TRBJ1-2
v_gene: TRBV28
CDR3aa: CASSSGQYVGYTF
CDR3nt: TGTGCCAGCAGTTCCGGACAATATGTCGGCTACACCTTC

abundance: few
d_gene: NA
j_gene: TRBJ1-6
v_gene: TRBV6-6
CDR3aa: CASSSLPGFGGSPLHF
CDR3nt: TGTGCCAGCAGTTCCCTACCGGGCTTCGGGGGTTCACCCCTCCACTTT

abundance: many
d_gene: NA
j_gene: TRBJ1-4
v_gene: TRBV12-3/TRBV12-4
CDR3aa: CASSLRDVAEKLFF
CDR3nt: TGTGCCAGCAGTTTGCGAGATGTGGCTGAAAAACTGTTTTTT

abundance: NA
d_gene: TRBD1
j_gene: TRBJ1-2
v_gene: TRBV7-6
CDR3aa: CASSLQQGVGYGYTF
CDR3nt: TGTGCCAGCAGCTTACAACAGGGGGTAGGCTATGGCTACACCTTC

abundance: few
d_gene: NA
j_gene: TRBJ1-4
v_gene: TRBV28
CDR3aa: CASRGSVTNEKLFF
CDR3nt: TGTGCCAGCAGGGGTTCGGTAACTAATGAAAAACTGTTTTTT

abundance: many
d_gene: NA
j_gene: TRBJ1-1
v_gene: TRBV4-1
CDR3aa: CASSSRLQSEAFF
CDR3nt: TGCGCCAGCAGCTCAAGGCTGCAGTCTGAAGCTTTCTTT

abundance: many
d_gene: TRBD1
j_gene: TRBJ1-1
v_gene: TRBV28
CDR3aa: CASSQPLGQGTMNTEAFF
CDR3nt: TGTGCCAGCAGTCAACCCCTTGGACAGGGGACCATGAACACTGAAGCTTTCTTT

abundance: many
d_gene: NA
j_gene: TRBJ2-7
v_gene: TRBV19
CDR3aa: CASSQETHEQYF
CDR3nt: TGTGCCAGTAGTCAGGAGACCCACGAGCAGTACTTC

abundance: many
d_gene: NA
j_gene: TRBJ2-7
v_gene: TRBV20-1
CDR3aa: CSAGLGVPGAQYF
CDR3nt: TGCAGTGCTGGCCTAGGAGTTCCGGGGGCGCAGTACTTC

abundance: few
d_gene: TRBD2
j_gene: TRBJ2-7
v_gene: TRBV11-1
CDR3aa: CASSVGTSGYTYEQYF
CDR3nt: TGTGCCAGCAGCGTCGGGACTAGCGGATATACCTACGAGCAGTACTTC

abundance: NA
d_gene: NA
j_gene: TRBJ1-2
v_gene: TRBV29-1
CDR3aa: CSVEASYGYTF
CDR3nt: TGCAGCGTTGAGGCGTCCTATGGCTACACCTTC

abundance: many
d_gene: NA
j_gene: TRBJ2-3
v_gene: TRBV12-3/TRBV12-4
CDR3aa: CASTLGLGDTQYF
CDR3nt: TGTGCCAGCACCCTGGGACTCGGCGATACGCAGTATTTT

abundance: NA
d_gene: TRBD1
j_gene: TRBJ2-5
v_gene: TRBV28
CDR3aa: CASSWTGAPQETQYF
CDR3nt: TGTGCCAGCAGTTGGACAGGGGCGCCTCAAGAGACCCAGTACTTC

abundance: many
d_gene: NA
j_gene: TRBJ1-1
v_gene: TRBV6-5
CDR3aa: CASSLTGLVSTEAFF
CDR3nt: TGTGCCAGCAGTCTAACAGGGTTAGTGAGCACTGAAGCTTTCTTT

abundance: few
d_gene: NA
j_gene: TRBJ2-3
v_gene: TRBV15
CDR3aa: CATSRDLTHTDTQYF
CDR3nt: TGTGCCACCAGCAGAGATCTGACCCACACAGATACGCAGTATTTT